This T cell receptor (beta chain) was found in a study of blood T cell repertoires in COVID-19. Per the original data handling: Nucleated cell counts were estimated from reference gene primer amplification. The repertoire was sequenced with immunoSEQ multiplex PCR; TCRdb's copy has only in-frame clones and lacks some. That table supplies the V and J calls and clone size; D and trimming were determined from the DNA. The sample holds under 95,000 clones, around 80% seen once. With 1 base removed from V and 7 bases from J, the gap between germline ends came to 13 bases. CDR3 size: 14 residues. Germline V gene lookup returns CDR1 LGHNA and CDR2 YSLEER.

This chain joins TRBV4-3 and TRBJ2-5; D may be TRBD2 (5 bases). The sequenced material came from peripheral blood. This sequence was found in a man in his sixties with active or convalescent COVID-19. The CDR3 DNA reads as TGCGCCAGCAGCCAAGGACGGACTGGAGGGACCCAGTACTTC. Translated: CASSQGRTGGTQYF.